This is a list of T cell receptor beta chains from one sample in a study of shared clonotypes between healthy human individuals. The repertoire was sequenced with immunoSEQ multiplex PCR; TCRdb's copy has only in-frame clones and lacks some. This table holds under 850,000 clones, 80% to 95% found once. The sequenced material came from naive CD8+ T cells sorted from blood. The receptors derive from a man aged 25-45 years in good health. Both conserved end residues are part of each CDR3. A D gene is named only where the DNA matches it firmly. Where a row states a size, it is once, few, many or the class of an expanded clone; other rows omit it.

>TRBV4-3|few|.|TRBJ2-2|16
TGCGCCAGCAGACTCCGCTCGATCGGGGGCTCCGGGGAGCTGTTTTTT
CASRLRSIGGSGELFF
>TRBV5-4|.|TRBD1|TRBJ1-1|15
TGTGCCAGCAGCTTGATTGGGACAGGGTACACTGAAGCTTTCTTT
CASSLIGTGYTEAFF
>TRBV10-2|few|.|TRBJ1-1|11
TGCGCCAGCAATGGAGGCACTGAAGCTTTCTTT
CASNGGTEAFF
>TRBV7-9|.|TRBD1|TRBJ1-5|14
TGTGCCAGCAGCTTGACAGGGGGCAATCAGCCCCAGCATTTT
CASSLTGGNQPQHF
>TRBV7-8|.|.|TRBJ2-7|17
TGTGCCAGCAGCTTAGGACTCGGAGGGAACGGGTCCTACGAGCAGTACTTC
CASSLGLGGNGSYEQYF
>TRBV7-9|.|.|TRBJ1-5|15
TGTGCCAGCAGCCCCTCGGGGGGAAGCAATCAGCCCCAGCATTTT
CASSPSGGSNQPQHF
>TRBV11-3|.|.|TRBJ1-5|13
TGTGCCAGCAGCTTAGAGGGTTGTCAGCCCCAGCATTTT
CASSLEGCQPQHF
>TRBV29-1|.|.|TRBJ1-1|11
TGCAGCGTATTAGGACAGCCGGGAGCTTTCTTT
CSVLGQPGAFF
>TRBV6-1|.|TRBD1|TRBJ1-2|17
TGTGCCAGCAGTGACCAAAAGCCGTACAGGGGGTTTGATGGCTACACCTTC
CASSDQKPYRGFDGYTF
>TRBV19|.|.|TRBJ2-7|14
TGTGCCAGTAGTATAGTTGAGGGCAGCTACGAGCAGTACTTC
CASSIVEGSYEQYF
>TRBV2|.|TRBD1|TRBJ1-5|13
TGTGCCAGCACAGGGACAGGCATACAGCCCCAGCATTTT
CASTGTGIQPQHF
>TRBV6-4|once|.|TRBJ2-1|14
TGTGCCAGCAGTGACTCGGAAGGATCCAATGAGCAGTTCTTC
CASSDSEGSNEQFF
>TRBV28|.|TRBD2|TRBJ2-7|15
TGTGCCAGCAGTTTCCCCCGCGGGGGATGGTACGAGCAGTACTTC
CASSFPRGGWYEQYF
>TRBV9|.|.|TRBJ2-1|13
TGTGCCAGCAGCCCCCGAAACTACAATGAGCAGTTCTTC
CASSPRNYNEQFF
>TRBV11-2|.|.|TRBJ2-1|14
TGTGCCAGCAGCCATACCACAGGATACAATGAGCAGTTCTTC
CASSHTTGYNEQFF
>TRBV5-1|.|TRBD2|TRBJ2-3|17
TGCGCCAGCCGACCCGGGACTAGCGGGGGGGACACAGATACGCAGTATTTT
CASRPGTSGGDTDTQYF
>TRBV10-2|.|.|TRBJ2-7|16
TGCGCCAGCAGTGAGGTGGAGGGTTTTACCCCCTACGAGCAGTACTTC
CASSEVEGFTPYEQYF
>TRBV11-2|.|TRBD2|TRBJ2-1|14
TGTGCCAGCAGCACGGGACTATCAAACAATGAGCAGTTCTTC
CASSTGLSNNEQFF
>TRBV6-6|.|TRBD2|TRBJ2-7|14
TGTGCCAGCAGCTTAAGCGGGAGCCTAAACGAGCAGTACTTC
CASSLSGSLNEQYF
>TRBV6-1|.|.|TRBJ2-1|15
TGTGCCAGCAGTGAACGGAGGGGGCTTAACAATGAGCAGTTCTTC
CASSERRGLNNEQFF
>TRBV29-1|.|.|TRBJ2-7|13
TGCAGCGTTGAAGATCGAGAGACCTACGAGCAGTACTTC
CSVEDRETYEQYF
>TRBV27|.|.|TRBJ2-1|13
TGTGCCAGCAGTTACCACTGGGGCTATGAGCAGTTCTTC
CASSYHWGYEQFF
>TRBV9|.|.|TRBJ2-7|13
TGTGCCAGCAGCCCTGGCAGCGCCTACGAGCAGTACTTC
CASSPGSAYEQYF
>TRBV7-8|once|.|TRBJ1-1|15
TGTGCCAGCAGCTTAGCGCGGAACAGGTACACTGAAGCTTTCTTT
CASSLARNRYTEAFF
>TRBV5-4|.|.|TRBJ2-3|11
TGTGCCAGCAGTCACACAGATACGCAGTATTTT
CASSHTDTQYF
>TRBV14|few|.|TRBJ1-2|14
TGTGCCAGCAGCCCTATGTCACTGGCTTATGGCTACACCTTC
CASSPMSLAYGYTF
>TRBV5-1|once|.|TRBJ2-7|13
TGCGCCAGCAGCTTGGCACCGGAGTACGAGCAGTACTTC
CASSLAPEYEQYF
>TRBV12-5|.|TRBD1|TRBJ2-3|15
TGTGCTAGTGGCCGGGACAGGGGGCAAACAGATACGCAGTATTTT
CASGRDRGQTDTQYF
>TRBV2|.|.|TRBJ2-7|13
TGTGCCAGCAGTGAAACCGGGGCCTACGAGCAGTACTTC
CASSETGAYEQYF
>TRBV15|.|.|TRBJ2-5|14
TGTGCCACCAGCAGAGGCAAGGTCGGTGAGACCCAGTACTTC
CATSRGKVGETQYF
>TRBV11-2|once|TRBD2|TRBJ2-1|16
TGTGCCAGCAGCTTGCTAGCGGGGAGCTCCTACAATGAGCAGTTCTTC
CASSLLAGSSYNEQFF
>TRBV4-1|few|TRBD1|TRBJ2-1|14
TGCGCCAGCAGCCAGGTCTTAACAGGGGATGAGCAGTTCTTC
CASSQVLTGDEQFF
>TRBV6-5|.|.|TRBJ2-2|14
TGTGCCAGCAGTTACTCCATCAGCGCCGGGGAGCTGTTTTTT
CASSYSISAGELFF
>TRBV15|.|TRBD1|TRBJ2-2|16
TGTGCCACCAGCAGAGAGGGGACAGGGGTCCACGGGGAGCTGTTTTTT
CATSREGTGVHGELFF
>TRBV25-1|.|.|TRBJ2-7|15
TGTGCCAGCAGTGAATTGGGGGGATTCTCCTACGAGCAGTACTTC
CASSELGGFSYEQYF
>TRBV13|.|TRBD1|TRBJ2-7|15
TGTGCCAGCAGCTTAGGCATACAGGGGAAATACGAGCAGTACTTC
CASSLGIQGKYEQYF